The 24 T cell receptor beta chains below come from one sample, sequenced in a study of blood T cell repertoires in COVID-19. The protocol was immunoSEQ multiplex PCR, while the TCRdb copy is restricted to in-frame clones and leaves out a portion. The table lists roughly 200,000 clones, 85% to 90% of them singletons. Specimen: PBMCs or T cells enriched from blood (not recorded which). The receptor set was obtained from a man aged 35 to 55 who had recovered from COVID-19.

The chain is built from TRBV28 and TRBJ2-1; D unresolved. Germline V gene sequence: CDR1 MDHEN, CDR2 SYDVKM. The CDR3 has 13 amino acids. The ends were cut back, 8 bases at V and 4 bases at J, with 12 bases in the middle. The CDR3 spells CASRPRLYNEQFF. Written as DNA, the CDR3 is TGTGCCAGCCGTCCCCGACTGTACAATGAGCAGTTCTTC.

The rearrangement links TRBV5-5 to TRBJ1-5, with no clear D. V lost 0 bases and J lost 5, with 12 bases in between. Germline CDR1 is SGHKS and CDR2 is YYEKEE (reference sequence). The CDR3 spans 15 residues. DNA for the CDR3: TGTGCCAGCAGCTTGGCCGGGGAGGTTCATCAGCCCCAGCATTTT. Amino acid sequence: CASSLAGEVHQPQHF.

The genes are TRBV19 and TRBJ2-1, with D perhaps matching TRBD1 (5 bases). CDR3 length: 15 amino acids. Germline CDR1 LNHDA, CDR2 SQIVND (reference sequence). Trimming pared 5 bases from V and 9 bases from J, leaving 20 bases between. CDR3 region: CASSQLGDPGPEQFF. CDR3 in DNA: TGTGCCAGTAGTCAACTTGGTGACCCAGGGCCTGAGCAGTTCTTC.

Here the CDR3 reads CASSPGTGGGQPQHF. Written as DNA, the CDR3 is TGTGCCAGCAGTCCGGGGACAGGGGGTGGTCAGCCCCAGCATTTT. The V call is TRBV28, the J call TRBJ1-5, with 11 bases lining up with TRBD1. CDR3 length: 15 residues. Germline lookup yields CDR1 MDHEN and CDR2 SYDVKM. V lost 5 bases to trimming and J lost 6 bases; unmatched junction nucleotides: 6.

The J gene is TRBJ1-6, the V gene TRBV18; 8 nucleotides match TRBD1. With V trimmed by 4 bases and J by 13 bases, 9 bases remained unmatched. CDR1 KGHSH and CDR2 LQKENI come from the germline V gene. The CDR3 is 14 residues long. CDR3 sequence: CASSLFLTGEPLHF. The CDR3 DNA sequence: TGTGCCAGCTCACTTTTCTTGACAGGGGAGCCCCTCCACTTT.

The chain combines TRBV14 with TRBJ2-5; 11 bases are shared with TRBD2. V shed 4 bases and J 2 bases; nucleotides not matched to a gene: 6. The CDR3 extends over 16 amino acids. Germline V gives CDR1 SGHDN, CDR2 FVKESK. The CDR3, as DNA: TGTGCCAGCAGCCCAATACTAGCGGGAGCTCAAGAGACCCAGTACTTC. It is translated as CASSPILAGAQETQYF.

This chain links TRBV3-1 (or the pseudogene TRBV3-2) with TRBJ1-2; 9 nucleotides align to TRBD1. Germline V gives CDR1 LGHDT, CDR2 YNNKEL (reference sequence). J was trimmed by 6 bases and V by 3 bases; bases with no gene match: 5. The CDR3 loop spans 14 amino acids. CDR3 sequence reads: CASSQRTGEDGYTF. The CDR3 region has the DNA TGTGCCAGCAGCCAGAGGACAGGGGAGGATGGCTACACCTTC.

CDR3 loop: CASSMGSGLTGELFF. The DNA of the CDR3 is TGTGCCAGTAGTATGGGGTCAGGGCTCACCGGGGAGCTGTTTTTT. The chain links TRBV19 to TRBJ2-2; maybe TRBD1 (5 bases). The germline V and J ends were trimmed by 3 bases and 4 bases, with 12 bases remaining between them. The CDR3 sequence is 15 residues long. Germline assignment: CDR1 LNHDA and CDR2 SQIVND (reference sequence).

The chain carries TRBV3-1 (or the pseudogene TRBV3-2) and TRBJ2-5; the D gene is possibly TRBD2 (5 bases). The CDR3 is 15 residues long. The germline V and J ends were trimmed by 1 base and 8 bases, with 17 bases remaining between them. Germline CDR1 is LGHDT and CDR2 is YNNKEL (reference sequence). CDR3 loop: CASSQVLADWGTQYF. CDR3 nucleotides: TGTGCCAGCAGCCAAGTACTGGCGGACTGGGGAACCCAGTACTTC.

V usage is TRBV14 and J usage is TRBJ2-5; the D gene is possibly TRBD1 (5 bases). The germline CDR1 and CDR2 sequences are SGHDN and FVKESK. The CDR3 is 16 residues long. Trimming left V 5 bases short and J 2 bases short, with 18 bases between. The CDR3 spells CASSVHLGQSQETQYF. CDR3 coding DNA: TGTGCCAGCAGCGTACATTTGGGGCAGAGTCAAGAGACCCAGTACTTC.

J is TRBJ1-6 and V is TRBV5-1, with a possible D match to TRBD1 (6 bases). The CDR3 totals 13 residues. CDR1 and CDR2 (germline): SGHRS, YFSETQ. Trimming removed 3 bases at V and 8 bases at J, with 9 bases between. The CDR3 here is CASSSEGDSPLHF. CDR3 DNA: TGCGCCAGCAGCTCCGAGGGGGATTCACCCCTCCACTTT.

CDR3 protein: CASSARDLTGNTIYF. As DNA, the CDR3 is TGTGCCAGCAGCGCCCGGGACTTAACTGGAAACACCATATATTTT. This chain joins TRBV11-3 and TRBJ1-3, with a weak D call TRBD1 (5 bases). The CDR3 has 15 residues. Trimming took off 5 bases at V and 2 bases at J, with 13 bases between the two ends. Germline V gene sequence: CDR1 SGHNT, CDR2 YENEEA.

The CDR3 sequence is CASSLTPGQKNSYEQYF. CDR3 DNA sequence: TGCGCCAGCAGCTTGACACCTGGACAGAAGAACAGCTACGAGCAGTACTTC. The chain combines TRBV5-1 with TRBJ2-7, with D maybe TRBD1 (6 bases). CDR1 is SGHRS, CDR2 YFSETQ, per germline. Trimming took 1 base from V and 3 from J, leaving 20 bases between them. The CDR3 has 17 amino acids.

The CDR3 DNA follows: TGTGCCACCAAGGTCTCTAGCGGGAGCAAGAATGAGCAGTTCTTC. Translation gives CATKVSSGSKNEQFF. The chain is built from TRBV15 and TRBJ2-1, with 10 nucleotides matching TRBD2. Trimming removed 7 bases from V and 7 bases from J; junction bases left unmatched: 10. CDR3 length: 15 amino acids. Looked up from germline, CDR1 is LNHNV and CDR2 is YYDKDF (reference sequence).

The V gene is TRBV1, the J gene TRBJ2-2; the D segment call TRBD1 is taken from the table without a DNA check. TRBV1 is deemed a pseudogene. The CDR3 runs 17 residues. DNA of the CDR3: TGCACCAGCAGCCAGCATTCCGGGACAGGGGGTTCCGGGGAGCTGTTTTTT. Protein product: CTSSQHSGTGGSGELFF.

This chain joins TRBV19 and TRBJ2-5; TRBD2 might be the D (5 bases). Germline CDR1 reads LNHDA; CDR2 reads SQIVND (reference sequence). This CDR3 is 16 amino acids long. V gave up 5 bases and J gave up 2 bases, with 18 bases separating them. CDR3 DNA: TGTGCCAGTAGTGGAGAAGAGCGAGGGCGACAAGAGACCCAGTACTTC. Encoded protein: CASSGEERGRQETQYF.

The rearrangement joins TRBV27 to TRBJ2-7, with 8 bases aligning to TRBD2. This CDR3 is built from 14 residues. The trim removed 8 bases at V and 0 bases at J, leaving 6 bases unmatched. The V gene's germline CDR1 is MNHEY and CDR2 SMNVEV (reference sequence). CDR3 sequence: CASQPSGSSYEQYF. For the CDR3, the DNA is TGTGCCAGCCAGCCCAGCGGGAGCTCCTACGAGCAGTACTTC.

The chain recombines TRBV6-5 with TRBJ1-3, with a weak D call TRBD1 (5 bases). The V end was cut by 0 bases, the J end by 4 bases, with 10 bases between. The germline V gene encodes CDR1 MNHEY and CDR2 SVGAGI. CDR3 length: 15 residues. This chain's CDR3 is CASSYSRGSGNTIYF. CDR3 DNA: TGTGCCAGCAGTTACTCACGGGGGTCAGGAAACACCATATATTTT.

V is TRBV20-1 and J is TRBJ2-7, with 7 positions matching TRBD1. V shed 3 bases and J 5 bases; nucleotides not matched to a gene: 1. CDR3 length: 11 amino acids. CDR1 is DFQATT and CDR2 is SNEGSKA in the germline V gene (reference sequence). CDR3 sequence (DNA): TGCAGTGCTAGTACAGGGGACGAGCAGTACTTC. Translated, it gives CSASTGDEQYF.

The V call is TRBV5-1, the J call TRBJ1-1; 10 bases line up with TRBD1. The junction had 6 bases not matched to a gene; V was cut back by 4 bases and J by 6 bases. CDR3 length: 14 residues. Germline V gene data show CDR1 as SGHRS and CDR2 as YFSETQ. The CDR3 spells CASSVDRGLPEAFF. In DNA form, the CDR3 reads TGCGCCAGCAGCGTCGACAGGGGGCTTCCTGAAGCTTTCTTT.

The chain employs TRBV4-1 and TRBJ2-5; 7 nucleotides agree with TRBD1. The CDR3 is 15 residues long. CDR1 is MGHRA and CDR2 is YSYEKL in the germline V gene. Trimming cost V 5 bases and J 1 base; bases outside gene matches: 7. As DNA, the CDR3 is TGCGCCAGCAGCTTTAAAGGGGACAGCCAAGAGACCCAGTACTTC. Protein: CASSFKGDSQETQYF.

This clone was counted a single time. The rearrangement links TRBV9 to TRBJ1-6, with D tentatively TRBD1 (5 bases). This CDR3 region has 14 residues. Per the germline V gene, CDR1 is SGDLS and CDR2 is YYNGEE. V lost 0 bases and J 5 bases, leaving 6 bases between the germline ends. CDR3 nucleotides: TGTGCCAGCAGCGTAGGGGGGGATAATTCACCCCTCCACTTT. It specifies CASSVGGDNSPLHF.

This clone was counted between two and nine times. This chain connects TRBV9 to TRBJ1-2; D is undetermined. The CDR3 contains 11 residues. Germline assignment: CDR1 SGDLS and CDR2 YYNGEE. With 3 bases removed from V and 8 bases from J, the gap between germline ends came to 8 bases. For the CDR3, the DNA is TGTGCCAGCAGCGGGACTGGAGGCTACACCTTC. It specifies CASSGTGGYTF.

This rearrangement joins TRBV19 to TRBJ2-3; 7 bases fit TRBD2. Germline loops: CDR1 LNHDA, CDR2 SQIVND (reference sequence). The J segment lost 6 bases and the V segment lost 1 base, leaving 10 bases of the junction unmatched. This CDR3 has 16 residues. The CDR3: CASSIGAGALRDTQYF. The CDR3 nucleotides are TGTGCCAGTAGTATAGGCGCGGGAGCCTTAAGGGATACGCAGTATTTT.